This section outlines one T cell receptor beta chain sequence together with its context. Its antigen is still unknown. The entry originates in a study of blood T cells in healthy people across ages. In the study overall: Template switching captured about one barcoded beta molecule per two T cells.

A second PCR, run for roughly 7 to 11 cycles, used a sample-barcoded 5' primer plus a J-beta primer mix. TCRdb independently ran MiXCR on the 5' RACE reads; one entry per CDR3 protein. The data show about 540,000 distinct CDR3 sequences, with nearly 25% seen just once and just under 9% held by the top ten. Study-wide findings and caveats: Researchers said unsorted PBMCs prevented a conclusive naive versus antigen-experienced comparison.

Each donor gave 9.5 to 10 milliliters of peripheral blood. Separately, the same data were catalogued under a study of T cells of mothers and their children. This second report adds: Thymic selection, a shaping force on TCR recombination output, acts similarly in related and unrelated pairs.

Input material: blood. This TCR derives from a boy aged 5-17 years in good health.

CDR3 nucleotides: TGTGCCAGCAGCTTAAACGGACTAGCGGGAGCAGAAGAGACCCAGTACTTC. This encodes CASSLNGLAGAEETQYF. V gene TRBV7-3 combines with J gene TRBJ2-5; 13 bases agree with TRBD2. Germline V gives CDR1 SGHTA, CDR2 FQGTGA. V trimming: 1 base; J trimming: 3 bases; junction bases outside the gene matches: 5. This CDR3 has 17 amino acids.